Detailed here is one T cell receptor beta chain. The antigen remains undetermined. Germline V gene sequence: CDR1 SGHTA, CDR2 FQGNSA. V dropped 6 bases and J dropped 5; count of bases not matched to a gene: 10. The CDR3 runs 15 residues. TCRdb reprocessed the 5' RACE reads with MiXCR, giving one entry per CDR3 protein. The repertoire holds hundreds of thousands of distinct CDR3 sequences, under 9% seen once, with over 3% in the top ten. The data derive from a study of T cells after yellow fever vaccination. Study in general: SMART-Seq v4 Ultra Low Input prepared the low-cell-number fractions. Study-wide points: Shared CD4/CD8 clonotypes were a small share, likely from convergent recombination. In FACS-sorted repertoires, abundant clonotypes from the bulk population could appear as contaminants. Weaker in magnitude, the secondary response showed a faster peak on day 5 versus 15.

The material sequenced was CD4+ T cells sorted from PBMCs, taken 5 days after the yellow fever booster vaccination. This TCR was recovered from a man aged 18-30 years who received the YFV17D yellow fever vaccine. The chain employs TRBV7-2 and TRBJ2-3; 8 bases align to TRBD2. In nucleotides, the CDR3 is TGTGCCAGCAGGCCCCCGGCGGGGGGCAAAGATACGCAGTATTTT. Its translation: CASRPPAGGKDTQYF.